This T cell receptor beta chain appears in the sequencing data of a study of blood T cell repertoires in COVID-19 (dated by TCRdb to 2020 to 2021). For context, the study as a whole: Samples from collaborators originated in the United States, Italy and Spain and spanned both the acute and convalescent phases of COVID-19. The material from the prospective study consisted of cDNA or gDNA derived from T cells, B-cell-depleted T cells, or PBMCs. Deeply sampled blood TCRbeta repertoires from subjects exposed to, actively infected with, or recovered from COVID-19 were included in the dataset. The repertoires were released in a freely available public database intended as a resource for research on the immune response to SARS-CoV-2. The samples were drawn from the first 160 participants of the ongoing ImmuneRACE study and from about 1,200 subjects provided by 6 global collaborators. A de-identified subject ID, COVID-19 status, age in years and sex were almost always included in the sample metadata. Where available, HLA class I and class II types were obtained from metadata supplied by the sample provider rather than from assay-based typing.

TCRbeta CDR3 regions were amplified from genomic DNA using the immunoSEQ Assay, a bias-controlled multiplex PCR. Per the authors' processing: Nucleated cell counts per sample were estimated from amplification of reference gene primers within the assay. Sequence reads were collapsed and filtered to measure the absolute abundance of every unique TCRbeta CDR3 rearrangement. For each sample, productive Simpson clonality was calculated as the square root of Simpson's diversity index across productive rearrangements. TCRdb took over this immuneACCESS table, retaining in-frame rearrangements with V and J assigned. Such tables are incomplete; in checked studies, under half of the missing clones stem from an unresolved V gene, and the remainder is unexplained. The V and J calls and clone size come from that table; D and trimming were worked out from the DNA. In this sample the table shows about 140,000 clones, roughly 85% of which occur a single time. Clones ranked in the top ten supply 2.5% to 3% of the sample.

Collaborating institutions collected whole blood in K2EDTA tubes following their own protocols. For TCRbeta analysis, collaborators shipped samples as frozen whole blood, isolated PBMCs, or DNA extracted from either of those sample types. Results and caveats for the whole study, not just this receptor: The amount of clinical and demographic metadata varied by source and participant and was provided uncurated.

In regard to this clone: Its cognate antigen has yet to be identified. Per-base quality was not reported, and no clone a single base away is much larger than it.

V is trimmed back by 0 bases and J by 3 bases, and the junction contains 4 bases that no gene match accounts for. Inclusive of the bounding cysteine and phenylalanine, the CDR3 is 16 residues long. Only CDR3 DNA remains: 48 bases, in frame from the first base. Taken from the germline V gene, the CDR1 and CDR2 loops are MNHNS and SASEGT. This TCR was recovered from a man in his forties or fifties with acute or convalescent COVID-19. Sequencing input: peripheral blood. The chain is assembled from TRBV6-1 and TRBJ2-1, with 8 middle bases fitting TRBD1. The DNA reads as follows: TGTGCCAGCAGTGAAGCGAGCAGGGGGCACTACAATGAGCAGTTCTTC. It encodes CASSEASRGHYNEQFF.